This is a list of T cell receptor beta chains from one sample in a study of OX40 agonist ivuxolimab in advanced cancers. Sequenced by immunoSEQ multiplex PCR; TCRdb stores in-frame clones only, minus some. This table holds about 100,000 clones, around 90% found once. This sample comprised CD4+ or CD8+ T cells sorted from blood, obtained in a trial of the OX40 agonist ivuxolimab. The receptor source for this set is an adult with an advanced solid tumor such as melanoma, head and neck, liver or kidney cancer. CDR3s include the opening cysteine and the closing phenylalanine or tryptophan.

V,CDR3
TRBV10-3,CAISESGIYEQYF
TRBV7-7,CASSFSGRGTDTQYF
TRBV11-2,CASSLVPITDTQYF
TRBV21-1,CASSKVQACKSEQYF
TRBV28,CASSFATRREETQYF
TRBV5-4,CASSFGLAGGIDTQYF
TRBV7-2,CASSLVGQTGELFF
TRBV10-2,CASSASTSGRPQGQFF
TRBV27,CASSLAAKNIQYF
TRBV7-2,CASSVRAGTGQETQYF
TRBV5-1,CASSLEGNYGYTF
TRBV9,CASSVGDNGGLISYEQYF
TRBV19,CASIQYGGANRGEYGYTF
TRBV6-6,CASSYVRKSYNEQFF
TRBV4-2,CASSQATGGNYGYTF
TRBV13,CASSLGQSNYGYTF
TRBV6-1,CASSVEEYSGNTIYF
TRBV11-3,CASSLRSTDTQYF
TRBV28,CASTLSGGDTDTQYF
TRBV10-3,CAISGPTRGGETQYF